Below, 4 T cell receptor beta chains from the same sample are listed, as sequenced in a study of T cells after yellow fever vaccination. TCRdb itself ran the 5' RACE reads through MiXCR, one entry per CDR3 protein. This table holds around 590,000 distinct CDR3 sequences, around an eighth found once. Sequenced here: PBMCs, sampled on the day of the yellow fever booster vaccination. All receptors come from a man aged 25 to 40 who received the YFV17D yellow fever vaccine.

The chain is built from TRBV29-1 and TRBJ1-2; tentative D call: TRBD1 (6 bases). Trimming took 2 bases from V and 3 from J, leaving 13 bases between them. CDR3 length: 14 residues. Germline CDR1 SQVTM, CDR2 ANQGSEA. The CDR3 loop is CSVERGAGYYGYTF. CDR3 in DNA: TGCAGCGTTGAACGGGGGGCCGGCTACTATGGCTACACCTTC.

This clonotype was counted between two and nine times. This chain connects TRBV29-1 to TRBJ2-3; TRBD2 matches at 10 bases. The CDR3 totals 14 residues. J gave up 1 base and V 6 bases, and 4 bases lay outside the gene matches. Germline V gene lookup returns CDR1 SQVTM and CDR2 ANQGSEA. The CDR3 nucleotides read TGCAGCGTAGGCACTAGCGGGGGCACAGATACGCAGTATTTT. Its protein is CSVGTSGGTDTQYF.

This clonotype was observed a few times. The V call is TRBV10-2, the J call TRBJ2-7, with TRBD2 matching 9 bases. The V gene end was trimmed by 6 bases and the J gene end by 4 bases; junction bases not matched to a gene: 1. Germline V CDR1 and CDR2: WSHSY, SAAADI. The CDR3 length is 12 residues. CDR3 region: CASRREGYEQYF. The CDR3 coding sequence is TGCGCCAGCAGGCGGGAGGGGTACGAGCAGTACTTC.

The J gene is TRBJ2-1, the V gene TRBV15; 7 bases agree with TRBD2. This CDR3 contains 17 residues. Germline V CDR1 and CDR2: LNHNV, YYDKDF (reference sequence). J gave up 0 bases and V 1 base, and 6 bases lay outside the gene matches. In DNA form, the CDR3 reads TGTGCCACCAGCAGAGCCCCAGCGGGAAGCTCCTACAATGAGCAGTTCTTC. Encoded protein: CATSRAPAGSSYNEQFF.